One sample yielded the 26 T cell receptor beta chains listed below, sequenced in a study of immune evolution from preneoplasia to lung adenocarcinoma. Clones were sequenced by immunoSEQ multiplex PCR, and TCRdb holds only the in-frame ones, with some missing. The sample gives some 41,000 clones, approximately 79% of which show up once; approximately 4.6% is in the top ten. The specimen was FFPE invasive lung adenocarcinoma tissue. Receptors originate from a person aged 55 to 75 with lung adenocarcinoma.

This clone is medium-sized by share. The V and J genes are TRBV4-1 and TRBJ1-2; TRBD1 matches at 7 bases. Germline CDR1 MGHRA, CDR2 YSYEKL. This CDR3 region has 15 residues. Trimming took 4 bases from V and 3 from J; bases not matched to a gene: 8. The CDR3 nucleotides read TGCGCCAGCAGCCGGGGACAGCGTGGGGACTATGGCTACACCTTC. Translated: CASSRGQRGDYGYTF.

V and J are TRBV28 and TRBJ1-1, with D perhaps TRBD1 (6 bases). Germline CDR1 MDHEN, CDR2 SYDVKM. This CDR3 is 14 amino acids long. V was clipped by 6 bases and J by 3 bases, with 14 bases between them. The DNA for the CDR3 is TGTGCCAGCAGACCCACAGGGAAATACACTGAAGCTTTCTTT. This gives the protein CASRPTGKYTEAFF.

CDR3 bases: TGCGCCAGCACCATTGGACTAGCGGAGAACAATGAGCAGTTCTTC. Its protein is CASTIGLAENNEQFF. V gene TRBV5-1 combines with J gene TRBJ2-1, with 10 nucleotides matching TRBD2. Per germline, CDR1 SGHRS and CDR2 YFSETQ. V was clipped by 6 bases and J by 5 bases; unmatched bases: 8. This CDR3 spans 15 amino acids. The full variable domain, in which reference TRBV5-1 and TRBJ2-1 provide the parts outside the CDR3, is KAGVTQTPRYLIKTRGQQVTLSCSPISGHRSVSWYQQTPGQGLQFLFEYFSETQRNKGNFPGRFSGRQFSNSRSEMNVSTLELGDSALYLCASTIGLAENNEQFFGPGTRLTVL.

This clone showed up just a few times. The CDR3, as DNA: TGTGCCAGCAGCCCCACACAGGATTACCAGCATTTT. It is translated as CASSPTQDYQHF. The rearrangement joins TRBV16 to TRBJ1-5, with a possible D match to TRBD1 (5 bases). CDR3 size: 12 residues. The germline V and J ends were trimmed by 4 bases and 12 bases, with 13 bases remaining between them. Germline lookup yields CDR1 KGHSY and CDR2 FQNENV. Variable domain in full (rest from reference TRBV16 and TRBJ1-5): GEEVAQTPKHLVRGEGQKAKLYCAPIKGHSYVFWYQQVLKNEFKFLISFQNENVFDETGMPKERFSAKCLPNSPCSLEIQATKLEDSAVYFCASSPTQDYQHFGDGTRLSIL.

The chain recombines TRBV5-1 with TRBJ2-4; D may match TRBD1 or TRBD2 (6 bases each). Germline V gives CDR1 SGHRS, CDR2 YFSETQ. V was cut by 7 bases and J by 5 bases, with 16 bases left in between. This CDR3 has 14 amino acids. The CDR3 coding sequence is TGCGCCAGCTCCAAGGGGGGTGGTGAAAACATTCAGTACTTC. Protein product: CASSKGGGENIQYF.

This clone was detected only a few times. The rearrangement links TRBV28 to TRBJ2-7; 7 nucleotides agree with TRBD1. The CDR3 consists of 14 residues. Germline CDR1 reads MDHEN; CDR2 reads SYDVKM. J was trimmed by 5 bases and V by 1 base; bases with no gene match: 5. CDR3 amino acids: CASSLYRGRDEQYF. The CDR3 coding sequence is TGTGCCAGCAGTTTATACAGGGGAAGAGACGAGCAGTACTTC.

This clone was seen once. This chain joins TRBV9 and TRBJ1-4; D ambiguous. The CDR3 length is 14 residues. The germline gives CDR1 SGDLS, CDR2 YYNGEE. V lost 0 bases and J lost 8, with 11 bases in between. CDR3 DNA: TGTGCCAGCAGCGTAGGGTGGCAATCCGAAAAACTGTTTTTT. Amino acid sequence: CASSVGWQSEKLFF.

The genes are TRBV11-3 and TRBJ2-1; D is ambiguous. Germline V gene lookup returns CDR1 SGHNT and CDR2 YENEEA. This CDR3 is built from 13 residues. V lost 1 base, J lost 6 bases, and 7 bases lay in between. The CDR3 reads CASSLAASNEQFF. CDR3 bases: TGTGCCAGCAGCTTAGCGGCTAGCAATGAGCAGTTCTTC.

The sample holds one count of this clone. CDR3 protein: CASSQGDSGRAFEQFF. Here the CDR3 DNA reads TGTGCCAGCAGCCAGGGGGATAGCGGGAGGGCTTTTGAGCAGTTCTTC. The rearrangement joins TRBV4-2 to TRBJ2-1, with 11 bases aligning to TRBD2. CDR1 and CDR2 from the germline V gene are LGHNA and YNFKEQ. The CDR3 consists of 16 residues. Germline trimming cut 3 bases from V and 9 bases from J; bases unmatched to any gene: 10.

This clone has only a few counts. The V gene is TRBV7-6, the J gene TRBJ2-7; maybe TRBD1 (6 bases). V was clipped by 1 base and J by 3 bases, with 13 bases between them. The CDR3 contains 15 residues. CDR1 and CDR2 from the germline V gene are SGHVS and FNYEAQ. As DNA, the CDR3 is TGTGCCAGCAGCTTAGAACAGGGAGCATTCTACGAGCAGTACTTC. Translating it yields CASSLEQGAFYEQYF.

The chain couples TRBV7-9 to TRBJ2-3, with 10 bases matching TRBD2. The CDR3 is 15 amino acids. After removal of 4 bases from V and 1 base from J, the junction contained 2 bases not matched to a gene. Germline V lookup: CDR1 SEHNR, CDR2 FQNEAQ (reference sequence). As DNA, the CDR3 is TGTGCCAGCAGCTACGGACTAGCGGGCACAGATACGCAGTATTTT. Protein product: CASSYGLAGTDTQYF.

This chain joins TRBV20-1 and TRBJ1-1, with a weak D call TRBD1 (5 bases). Trimming removed 6 bases at V and 11 bases at J, with 16 bases between. The CDR3 totals 11 residues. CDR1 and CDR2 (germline): DFQATT, SNEGSKA (reference sequence). The CDR3 region is CSALRDSVAFF. CDR3 coding DNA: TGCAGTGCCCTGCGGGACTCTGTGGCTTTCTTT.

The chain combines TRBV5-6 with TRBJ2-7; 8 nucleotides line up with TRBD2. The germline V gene encodes CDR1 SGHDT and CDR2 YYEEEE. The J segment lost 4 bases and the V segment lost 4 bases, leaving 13 bases of the junction unmatched. The CDR3 extends over 16 amino acids. CDR3 region: CASSRALGSGTYEQYF. CDR3 nucleotide sequence: TGTGCCAGCAGCCGAGCTCTGGGTAGCGGGACTTACGAGCAGTACTTC.

CDR3 sequence reads: CASSQDIDEQYF. CDR3 in DNA: TGTGCCAGCAGCCAGGACATAGACGAGCAGTACTTC. This chain joins TRBV7-2 and TRBJ2-7; D might be TRBD1 (5 bases). Germline V lookup: CDR1 SGHTA, CDR2 FQGNSA. Trimming took off 5 bases at V and 5 bases at J, with 10 bases between the two ends. This CDR3 has 12 residues.

The V call is TRBV19, the J call TRBJ2-7; TRBD2 aligns across 9 bases. The CDR3 is made up of 17 amino acids. Germline V lookup: CDR1 LNHDA, CDR2 SQIVND (reference sequence). With 5 bases clipped from V and 2 bases from J, the junction kept 13 bases outside the gene matches. The chain's CDR3 is CASSPSSSGNSPYEQYF. As DNA, the CDR3 is TGTGCCAGTAGTCCCTCTTCTAGCGGGAACTCTCCCTACGAGCAGTACTTC.

As regards this clone: Other nucleotide sequences in the sample specify the same CDR3. The genes are TRBV7-9 and TRBJ2-5; 7 bases map to TRBD1. V shed 1 base and J 3 bases; nucleotides not matched to a gene: 2. CDR3 size: 14 residues. Per the germline V gene, CDR1 is SEHNR and CDR2 is FQNEAQ (reference sequence). This CDR3 is CASSLVGTEETQYF. The CDR3 coding sequence is TGTGCCAGCAGCTTAGTTGGGACAGAAGAGACCCAGTACTTC. Full variable domain (remainder filled in from reference TRBV7-9 and TRBJ2-5): DTGVSQNPRHKITKRGQNVTFRCDPISEHNRLYWYRQTLGQGPEFLTYFQNEAQLEKSRLLSDRFSAERPKGSFSTLEIQRTEQGDSAMYLCASSLVGTEETQYFGPGTRLLVL.

This chain links TRBV5-1 with TRBJ2-2, with 9 bases identical to TRBD1. Unmatched junction bases numbered 9, after V lost 4 bases and J lost 5 bases. Germline values: CDR1 SGHRS, CDR2 YFSETQ. The CDR3 consists of 16 residues. CDR3 bases: TGCGCCAGCAGCCCCAGACAGGGGGGGGAGACCGGGGAGCTGTTTTTT. Translating gives CASSPRQGGETGELFF.

The genes are TRBV7-9 and TRBJ1-2; D might be TRBD1 (5 bases). The CDR3 is made up of 14 amino acids. Trimming removed 3 bases at V and 4 bases at J, with 12 bases between. In germline, CDR1 is SEHNR, CDR2 FQNEAQ (reference sequence). The CDR3 reads CASSFPREIYGYTF. DNA for the CDR3: TGTGCCAGCAGCTTCCCCAGGGAAATCTATGGCTACACCTTC.

This clone was seen a few times. The chain uses TRBV27 and TRBJ1-5; 8 nucleotides match TRBD1. The germline gives CDR1 MNHEY, CDR2 SMNVEV (reference sequence). V gave up 0 bases and J gave up 4 bases; unmatched junction bases: 5. This CDR3 has 16 amino acids. As DNA, the CDR3 is TGTGCCAGCAGTTTATCGGGGACAGGCTATAATCAGCCCCAGCATTTT. Protein: CASSLSGTGYNQPQHF.

The genes are TRBV6-6 and TRBJ2-5; 10 bases are shared with TRBD2. CDR1 is MNHNY and CDR2 is SVGAGI in the germline V gene (reference sequence). The CDR3 is made up of 14 amino acids. Trimming at V came to 6 bases and at J to 9 bases, leaving 10 bases not matched to a gene. CDR3 coding DNA: TGTGCCAGCAGCTCTACTCCGGGACTAGCGTCCCAGTACTTC. This gives the protein CASSSTPGLASQYF.

J is TRBJ2-3 and V is TRBV28; 12 bases are shared with TRBD2. CDR1 and CDR2 (germline): MDHEN, SYDVKM. The CDR3 is 16 amino acids. The trim removed 4 bases at V and 6 bases at J, leaving 8 bases unmatched. The CDR3 here is CASSSRLAGDWDTQYF. The CDR3 DNA follows: TGTGCCAGCAGTTCCAGACTAGCGGGAGATTGGGATACGCAGTATTTT. Full variable domain (missing parts from reference TRBV28 and TRBJ2-3): DVKVTQSSRYLVKRTGEKVFLECVQDMDHENMFWYRQDPGLGLRLIYFSYDVKMKEKGDIPEGYSVSREKKERFSLILESASTNQTSMYLCASSSRLAGDWDTQYFGPGTRLTVL.

For this clone: This sample also contains other DNA sequences that code for the same CDR3. V gene TRBV30 combines with J gene TRBJ2-7, with D hard to call. Deletions cut 0 bases from V and 5 bases from J, with 5 bases between. From germline, CDR1 is GTSNPN and CDR2 SVGIG (reference sequence). CDR3 size: 11 residues. CDR3 loop: CAWSVQNEQYF. CDR3 DNA sequence: TGTGCCTGGAGTGTCCAAAACGAGCAGTACTTC. Complete variable domain (other parts from reference TRBV30 and TRBJ2-7): SQTIHQWPATLVQPVGSPLSLECTVEGTSNPNLYWYRQAAGRGLQLLFYSVGIGQISSEVPQNLSASRPQDRQFILSSKKLLLSDSGFYLCAWSVQNEQYFGPGTRLTVT.

This chain uses TRBV15 with TRBJ2-1, with D unclear. The CDR3 has 16 amino acids. The V and J ends lost 1 base and 8 bases respectively, with 18 bases between them. Per germline, CDR1 LNHNV and CDR2 YYDKDF (reference sequence). CDR3 in DNA: TGTGCCACCAGCAGAGGCGGCGCCTCCAGTAGGGATGAGCAGTTCTTC. The encoded protein is CATSRGGASSRDEQFF. Full variable domain (outside the CDR3, taken from reference TRBV15 and TRBJ2-1): DAMVIQNPRYQVTQFGKPVTLSCSQTLNHNVMYWYQQKSSQAPKLLFHYYDKDFNNEADTPDNFQSRRPNTSFCFLDIRSPGLGDTAMYLCATSRGGASSRDEQFFGPGTRLTVL.

On this clone itself: Other DNA sequences in this sample translate to the same CDR3. This chain links TRBV6-6 with TRBJ2-7, with 7 bases fitting TRBD1. The CDR3 sequence is 14 residues long. Germline assignment: CDR1 MNHNY and CDR2 SVGAGI (reference sequence). V shed 5 bases, J shed 2 bases, and the junction held 6 bases outside the gene matches. CDR3 bases: TGTGCCAGCAGTGGTACAGGGGTAACCTACGAGCAGTACTTC. Protein product: CASSGTGVTYEQYF.

This clone appeared once. The chain carries TRBV30 and TRBJ2-7, with 7 nucleotides matching TRBD1. Germline V CDR1 and CDR2: GTSNPN, SVGIG (reference sequence). The CDR3 is 13 residues long. Unmatched junction bases numbered 6, after V lost 2 bases and J lost 5 bases. CDR3 nucleotide sequence: TGTGCCTGGAGTTACAGGGGAACCCACGAGCAGTACTTC. Translation gives CAWSYRGTHEQYF. The full variable domain, with the rest looked up from reference TRBV30 and TRBJ2-7, is SQTIHQWPATLVQPVGSPLSLECTVEGTSNPNLYWYRQAAGRGLQLLFYSVGIGQISSEVPQNLSASRPQDRQFILSSKKLLLSDSGFYLCAWSYRGTHEQYFGPGTRLTVT.

The V gene is TRBV27, the J gene TRBJ2-1; weak D call: TRBD1 (5 bases). The CDR3 spans 15 residues. V was cut by 3 bases and J by 8 bases, with 17 bases left in between. CDR1 is MNHEY and CDR2 is SMNVEV in the germline V gene (reference sequence). The CDR3, as DNA: TGTGCCAGCAGTTTTACTTGGACACAAACGGATGAGCAGTTCTTC. Translating gives CASSFTWTQTDEQFF.